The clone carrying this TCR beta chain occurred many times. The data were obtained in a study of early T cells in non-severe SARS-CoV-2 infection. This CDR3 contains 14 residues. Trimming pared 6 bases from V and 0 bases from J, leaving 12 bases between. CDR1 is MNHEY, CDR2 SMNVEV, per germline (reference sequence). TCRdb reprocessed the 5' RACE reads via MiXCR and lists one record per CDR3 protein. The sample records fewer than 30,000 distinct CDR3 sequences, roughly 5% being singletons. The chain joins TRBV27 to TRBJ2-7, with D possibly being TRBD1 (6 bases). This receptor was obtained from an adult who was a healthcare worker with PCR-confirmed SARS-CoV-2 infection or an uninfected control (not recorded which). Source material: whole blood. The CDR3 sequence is CASRQDRRSYEQYF. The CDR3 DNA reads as TGTGCCAGCAGACAGGACAGACGCTCCTACGAGCAGTACTTC.